Shown below are 23 T cell receptor beta chains from a single sample sequenced in a study of cytomegalovirus exposure and HLA in healthy donors. 60 Vbeta and 13 Jbeta primers were used in PCR. TCRdb keeps only in-frame clones here, not all; method: immunoSEQ multiplex PCR. This table holds some 90,000 clones, 78% found once. Sequencing was performed on PBMCs. The receptor set was obtained from a middle-aged woman in good health and CMV-seronegative.

V and J are TRBV7-6 and TRBJ1-6; 8 nucleotides agree with TRBD1. V lost 5 bases to trimming and J lost 7 bases; unmatched junction nucleotides: 7. The CDR3 runs to 15 residues. CDR1 and CDR2 (germline): SGHVS, FNYEAQ. The CDR3 nucleotides read TGTGCCAGCAGCGAACGACAGGGGATGAATTCACCCCTCCACTTT. Its protein is CASSERQGMNSPLHF.

The rearrangement joins TRBV9 to TRBJ2-5; D not certain. Trimming pared 0 bases from V and 3 bases from J, leaving 9 bases between. Germline values: CDR1 SGDLS, CDR2 YYNGEE. The CDR3 sequence is 14 residues long. CDR3 DNA: TGTGCCAGCAGCGTAGAGGCGGTAAAAGAGACCCAGTACTTC. This encodes CASSVEAVKETQYF.

This clone was picked up a small number of times. This chain connects TRBV7-9 to TRBJ2-1, with D hard to call. The CDR3 loop spans 13 amino acids. Germline V lookup: CDR1 SEHNR, CDR2 FQNEAQ (reference sequence). V lost 3 bases, J lost 0 bases, and 3 bases lay in between. CDR3 protein: CASSFYSYNEQFF. In nucleotides, the CDR3 is TGTGCCAGCAGCTTTTACTCCTACAATGAGCAGTTCTTC.

This clone was counted a few times. The chain has TRBV2 and TRBJ1-5; D call uncertain. CDR1 SNHLY and CDR2 FYNNEI come from the germline V gene. This CDR3 comprises 13 residues. V lost 8 bases and J lost 3, with 11 bases in between. The CDR3 loop is CASVGEVNQPQHF. In DNA, the CDR3 is TGTGCCAGCGTAGGTGAGGTCAATCAGCCCCAGCATTTT.

The chain employs TRBV28 and TRBJ1-2; 8 bases match TRBD1. The CDR3 covers 16 residues. Germline assignment: CDR1 MDHEN and CDR2 SYDVKM. V gave up 5 bases and J gave up 6 bases; unmatched junction bases: 14. CDR3 in DNA: TGTGCCAGCAGTCAGTCCGGACAGGGAATCACCAATGGCTACACCTTC. Translating it yields CASSQSGQGITNGYTF.

This sequence joins TRBV6-1 and TRBJ2-5; 9 bases fit TRBD1. Germline CDR1 is MNHNS and CDR2 is SASEGT. V dropped 1 base and J dropped 8; count of bases not matched to a gene: 8. The CDR3 totals 15 residues. The CDR3 bases are TGTGCCAGCAGTGAAGTCCCGGGACAGGGAATTACCCAGTACTTC. Protein product: CASSEVPGQGITQYF.

V usage is TRBV28 and J usage is TRBJ1-5; 10 bases map to TRBD1. Germline V CDR1 and CDR2: MDHEN, SYDVKM. Trimming removed 5 bases from V and 3 bases from J; junction bases left unmatched: 7. CDR3 length: 16 residues. DNA of the CDR3: TGTGCCAGCAGTCTTGGGACAGGGGCCTTCAATCAGCCCCAGCATTTT. As protein: CASSLGTGAFNQPQHF.

The chain combines TRBV28 with TRBJ2-5; D gene ambiguous. Judging by the DNA end, TRBJ2-7 fits better; the J call may be wrong. The CDR3 is 16 residues long. Germline CDR1 MDHEN, CDR2 SYDVKM. The CDR3 DNA is TGTGCCAGCAGTTTACATGGAATGGCAGGCCGAAACGAGCAGTACTTC. This gives the protein CASSLHGMAGRNEQYF.

This sequence joins TRBV11-2 and TRBJ2-1; TRBD2 aligns across 13 bases. Germline V gene sequence: CDR1 SGHAT, CDR2 FQNNGV. This CDR3 comprises 19 residues. With 1 base clipped from V and 3 bases from J, the junction kept 9 bases outside the gene matches. In DNA form, the CDR3 reads TGTGCCAGCAGCTTAGGGATCCGGACTAGCGGGAGTAGCTACAATGAGCAGTTCTTC. This sequence encodes CASSLGIRTSGSSYNEQFF.

This chain connects TRBV20-1 to TRBJ2-7, with 8 bases aligning to TRBD1. The V gene end was trimmed by 5 bases and the J gene end by 7 bases; junction bases not matched to a gene: 4. This CDR3 is built from 11 residues. In germline, CDR1 is DFQATT, CDR2 SNEGSKA (reference sequence). In DNA form, the CDR3 reads TGCAGTGCTGAACGGGACAGGGAGCAGTACTTC. Translating gives CSAERDREQYF.

The CDR3 nucleotides are TGCGCCAGCAGCCCGGTGACAGGTCCCTACGAGCAGTACTTC. This encodes CASSPVTGPYEQYF. The chain joins TRBV5-1 to TRBJ2-7, with a tentative D call TRBD1 (6 bases). The V and J ends lost 4 bases and 2 bases respectively, with 13 bases between them. The CDR3 contains 14 residues. Germline V gene data show CDR1 as SGHRS and CDR2 as YFSETQ.

The V call is TRBV5-5, the J call TRBJ2-7, with D perhaps matching TRBD1 (5 bases). Germline V gene sequence: CDR1 SGHKS, CDR2 YYEKEE (reference sequence). V lost 1 base, J lost 2 bases, and 7 bases lay in between. The CDR3 runs 13 residues. CDR3 residues: CASSLSGPYEQYF. The CDR3 DNA is TGTGCCAGCAGCTTGTCAGGGCCCTACGAGCAGTACTTC.

This clone was counted a few times. This chain links TRBV7-7 with TRBJ2-5, with D possibly TRBD2 on 7 matching bases. Trimming took 3 bases from V and 5 from J, leaving 13 bases between them. This CDR3 comprises 14 residues. The germline gives CDR1 SSHAT, CDR2 FNYEAQ (reference sequence). In DNA form, the CDR3 reads TGTGCCAGCAGCTTGGAGAGGGGGGGCGAGACCCAGTACTTC. Translation gives CASSLERGGETQYF.

The chain joins TRBV18 to TRBJ2-7, with 8 bases matching TRBD2. Germline trimming cut 0 bases from V and 6 bases from J; bases unmatched to any gene: 4. Germline CDR1 and CDR2: KGHSH and LQKENI. This CDR3 region has 14 residues. This CDR3 is CASSPPGSGSEQYF. CDR3 nucleotides: TGTGCCAGCTCACCACCGGGAAGCGGGAGCGAGCAGTACTTC.

The chain recombines TRBV5-1 with TRBJ2-5; no clear D gene. The CDR3 length is 13 residues. Germline V gene lookup returns CDR1 SGHRS and CDR2 YFSETQ. With 4 bases removed from V and 6 bases from J, the gap between germline ends came to 13 bases. The CDR3 nucleotides are TGCGCCAGCAGCCCACTAAGGCGCCAGACCCAGTACTTC. Translating it yields CASSPLRRQTQYF.

V is TRBV5-8 and J is TRBJ1-5; D possibly corresponds to TRBD1 (5 bases). V lost 4 bases and J 5 bases, leaving 10 bases between the germline ends. The CDR3 totals 13 residues. The germline CDR1 and CDR2 sequences are SGHTS and YDEGEE. DNA of the CDR3: TGTGCCAGCAGCAGGATAGGGGATCAGCCCCAGCATTTT. This encodes CASSRIGDQPQHF.

This chain connects TRBV29-1 to TRBJ2-7; 14 bases fit TRBD2. Germline-derived CDR1 and CDR2 are SQVTM and ANQGSEA. V gave up 6 bases and J gave up 1 base; unmatched junction bases: 14. This CDR3 is 18 amino acids long. The CDR3 here is CSVRLDGLAGGPSYEQYF. The CDR3 coding sequence is TGCAGCGTCCGCCTTGACGGACTAGCGGGAGGCCCTTCCTACGAGCAGTACTTC.

In its sample, this clone was seen once. This chain connects TRBV9 to TRBJ2-1; 7 bases align to TRBD2. From germline, CDR1 is SGDLS and CDR2 YYNGEE. The CDR3 extends over 18 amino acids. The ends lost 0 bases at V and 3 bases at J; junction bases unmatched: 12. CDR3 sequence (DNA): TGTGCCAGCAGCGTAGCCCCCCATCGGGCGGGAGACTACAATGAGCAGTTCTTC. Translated, it gives CASSVAPHRAGDYNEQFF.

The chain carries TRBV28 and TRBJ1-2; perhaps TRBD1 as D (5 bases). The CDR3 consists of 14 residues. The germline V gene encodes CDR1 MDHEN and CDR2 SYDVKM. Trimming shortened V by 3 bases and J by 8 bases, and 16 bases separated the two germline ends. CDR3 DNA: TGTGCCAGCAGTTTGCAACCGACAGAAGGGGGCTACACCTTC. Translation gives CASSLQPTEGGYTF.

V usage is TRBV11-3 and J usage is TRBJ2-2, with D unclear. This CDR3 region has 12 residues. The V end lost 4 bases, the J end lost 5 bases, and 5 bases lay between the germline ends. Germline V lookup: CDR1 SGHNT, CDR2 YENEEA. CDR3: CASSSYTGELFF. Written as DNA, the CDR3 is TGTGCCAGCAGCTCTTATACCGGGGAGCTGTTTTTT.

The chain combines TRBV2 with TRBJ2-7, with 10 positions matching TRBD2. Germline lookup yields CDR1 SNHLY and CDR2 FYNNEI. Trimming took 7 bases from V and 4 from J; bases not matched to a gene: 10. The CDR3 contains 15 residues. The CDR3 spells CASTLTGLAEYEQYF. The CDR3 bases are TGTGCCAGCACCCTGACCGGACTAGCGGAATACGAGCAGTACTTC.

This clone appeared a single time. The chain links TRBV2 to TRBJ1-1; 7 nucleotides line up with TRBD1. V trimming: 4 bases; J trimming: 5 bases; junction bases outside the gene matches: 10. The length of the CDR3 is 15 residues. CDR1 is SNHLY and CDR2 is FYNNEI in the germline V gene. The CDR3 DNA reads TGTGCCAGCAGTGCGGGGTCAGGGGGAAGAACTGAAGCTTTCTTT. Protein sequence: CASSAGSGGRTEAFF.

The chain uses TRBV28 and TRBJ1-2, with 11 bases fitting TRBD1. V gave up 6 bases and J gave up 7 bases; unmatched junction bases: 10. The CDR3 runs 15 residues. Germline V gene lookup returns CDR1 MDHEN and CDR2 SYDVKM. In DNA, the CDR3 is TGTGCCAGCAGGCCGCCGGGACAGGGGGTCCTTGGCTACACCTTC. It encodes CASRPPGQGVLGYTF.